Detailed here is one T cell receptor beta chain. Its specificity is not known. These data belong to a study of CD8+ T cells in alopecia areata. Study findings and constraints: Resident alphabeta T cells of normal skin are also sequenced in scalp samples.

The germline gives CDR1 SNHLY, CDR2 FYNNEI. V was shortened by 3 bases and J by 1 base, with 10 bases between the two germline ends. The CDR3 sequence is 15 residues long. cDNA prepared by RNA extraction and subsequent reverse transcription served as the template for sequencing. Clones were read by immunoSEQ multiplex PCR, and TCRdb kept only the in-frame ones, dropping some. The table includes around 190,000 clones, approximately 60% detected once. Treatment in this sample: oral pan-JAK inhibitor, 5-10 mg twice daily. The TCR comes from a human donor with alopecia areata. Sequencing used CD4+ T cells sorted from blood, obtained at week 4, from a patient treated with tofacitinib. J is TRBJ2-1 and V is TRBV2; no clear D gene. In DNA form, the CDR3 reads TGTGCCAGCAGTGAGGTGGTGAGTTCCTACAATGAGCAGTTCTTC. Protein: CASSEVVSSYNEQFF. The full variable domain, in which reference TRBV2 and TRBJ2-1 provide the parts outside the CDR3, is EPEVTQTPSHQVTQMGQEVILRCVPISNHLYFYWYRQILGQKVEFLVSFYNNEISEKSEIFDDQFSVERPDGSNFTLKIRSTKLEDSAMYFCASSEVVSSYNEQFFGPGTRLTVL.